The TCR beta chain described here comes from a study of response to subunit inactivated influenza vaccine. Findings and limits, study-wide: Every seasonal influenza vaccination brings in few new T cells, the authors suggested.

This clonotype was seen more than once but under ten times. Its antigen is unidentified. Trimming removed 4 bases from V and 0 bases from J; junction bases left unmatched: 10. The germline CDR1 and CDR2 sequences are SGHRS and YFSETQ. This CDR3 spans 18 amino acids. TCRdb itself ran the RT-PCR reads through MiXCR, one entry per CDR3 protein. Among roughly 520,000 distinct CDR3 sequences listed, 25% were seen once. The sample was CD4+ T cells sorted from PBMCs, taken more than 4 days after vaccination. This rearrangement joins TRBV5-1 to TRBJ1-6; 7 bases agree with TRBD1. The receptor was derived from a man between 50 and 59 years old who received an inactivated influenza vaccine. The CDR3 spells CASSHRDSFSSYNSPLHF. CDR3 bases: TGCGCCAGCAGCCACCGGGACAGCTTTAGCTCCTATAATTCACCCCTCCACTTT.